This T cell receptor beta chain was profiled in a study of T-cell reconstitution after alpha-beta-depleted transplantation in children. This clonotype came up a few times. Its specificity is unknown. General study points: At around two months after transplant, the alpha-beta T cells were reportedly derived from several hundred expanded clones that came from non-depleted graft cells. T-cell counts and diversity at one year post-transplant came mainly from newly produced T cells.

The CDR3 extends over 18 amino acids. Trimming shortened V by 0 bases and J by 5 bases, and 21 bases separated the two germline ends. Germline CDR1 is SGHDT and CDR2 is YYEEEE. Unique molecular identifiers tagged the TCRbeta library. TCRdb analysed the PCR reads with MiXCR anew, one entry per CDR3 protein. Of about 200,000 distinct CDR3 sequences listed, approximately 6.9% are singletons. This specimen was PBMCs, taken before TCRalphabeta/CD19-depleted stem cell transplant. The origin of this receptor is a boy aged 2 to 9 with acute lymphoblastic leukemia, due to receive a stem cell transplant. This chain links TRBV5-6 with TRBJ2-1, with D perhaps matching TRBD1 (5 bases). CDR3 sequence reads: CASSLEHRFTVRHNEQFF. The CDR3 DNA reads as TGTGCCAGCAGCTTGGAGCACAGGTTCACAGTCCGCCACAATGAGCAGTTCTTC.